The rows below give T cell receptor beta chains drawn from one sample of a study of OX40 agonist ivuxolimab in advanced cancers. The method was immunoSEQ multiplex PCR; TCRdb's version includes in-frame clones alone and lacks a portion of them. This sample has around 70,000 clones; roughly nine tenths occur once, and the top ten carry about an eighth. The sample in question was CD4+ or CD8+ T cells sorted from blood, obtained in a trial of the OX40 agonist ivuxolimab. These receptors came from an adult with an advanced solid tumor such as melanoma, head and neck, liver or kidney cancer. CDR3s include the opening cysteine and the closing phenylalanine or tryptophan. The D gene is left open where the match is weak.

J: TRBJ1-2
V: TRBV7-8
D: -
CDR3: CASSLARSGPYGYTF

J: TRBJ1-4
V: TRBV11-1
D: -
CDR3: CASSNPRWGSTNEKLFF

J: TRBJ1-1
V: TRBV5-6
D: TRBD1
CDR3: CASSLAQGGAEAFF

J: TRBJ2-7
V: TRBV9
D: -
CDR3: CASSPVGYTYEQYF

J: TRBJ2-3
V: TRBV18
D: -
CDR3: CASSPQARTDTQYF

J: TRBJ1-2
V: TRBV11-1
D: TRBD1
CDR3: CASSLPGQGARGYTF

J: TRBJ2-7
V: TRBV5-4
D: -
CDR3: CASSFQGGPYEQYF

J: TRBJ1-1
V: TRBV6-6
D: TRBD1
CDR3: CASSYGGQGIIAEAFF

J: TRBJ2-5
V: TRBV7-9
D: TRBD2
CDR3: CASSGIAGEETQYF

J: TRBJ1-1
V: TRBV5-1
D: -
CDR3: CASSSQTASEAFF

J: TRBJ1-6
V: TRBV10-2
D: -
CDR3: CASSDPGNSPLHF

J: TRBJ2-5
V: TRBV5-1
D: TRBD1
CDR3: CASSTGQGGRGETQYF

J: TRBJ2-2
V: TRBV6-5
D: -
CDR3: CASSYQVNTGELFF

J: TRBJ2-7
V: TRBV28
D: -
CDR3: CASLLGGSDEQYF

J: TRBJ1-5
V: TRBV7-9
D: -
CDR3: CASSRVGPGVAQHF

J: TRBJ1-6
V: TRBV5-4
D: -
CDR3: CASSQSSYNSPLHF